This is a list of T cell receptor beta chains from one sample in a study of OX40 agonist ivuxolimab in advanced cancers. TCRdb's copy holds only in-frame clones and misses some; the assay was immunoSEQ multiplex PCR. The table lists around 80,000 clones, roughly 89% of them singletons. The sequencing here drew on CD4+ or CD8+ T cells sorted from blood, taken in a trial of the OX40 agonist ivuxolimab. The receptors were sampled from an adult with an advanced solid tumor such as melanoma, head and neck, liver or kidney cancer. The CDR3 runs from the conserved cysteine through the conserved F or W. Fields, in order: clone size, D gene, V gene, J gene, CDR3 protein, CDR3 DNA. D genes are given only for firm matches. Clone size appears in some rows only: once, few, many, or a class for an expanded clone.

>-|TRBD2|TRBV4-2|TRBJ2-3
CASSQLSGNGNTQYF
TGTGCCAGCAGCCAACTTAGCGGGAATGGAAATACGCAGTATTTT
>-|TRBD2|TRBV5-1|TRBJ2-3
CASSFFSGGTDTQYF
TGCGCCAGCAGCTTTTTTAGCGGGGGAACAGATACGCAGTATTTT
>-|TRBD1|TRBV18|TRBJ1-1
CASSRQGNTEAFF
TGTGCCAGCTCCCGACAGGGAAACACTGAAGCTTTCTTT
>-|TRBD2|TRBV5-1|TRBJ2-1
CASSQTSGRYNEQFF
TGCGCCAGCAGCCAAACTAGCGGGAGGTACAATGAGCAGTTCTTC
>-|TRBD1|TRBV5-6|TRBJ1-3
CASSLGTGRNTIYF
TGTGCCAGCAGCTTGGGGACAGGGAGAAACACCATATATTTT
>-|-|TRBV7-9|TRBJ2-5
CASTRDTQETQYF
TGTGCCAGCACAAGGGACACCCAAGAGACCCAGTACTTC
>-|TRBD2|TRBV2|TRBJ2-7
CASSEAMASGGLGLTYEQYF
TGTGCCAGCAGTGAAGCGATGGCTAGCGGGGGGCTTGGATTAACCTACGAGCAGTACTTC
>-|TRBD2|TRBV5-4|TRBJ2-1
CASSLQEGLALNEQFF
TGTGCCAGCAGCTTGCAAGAGGGACTAGCGCTGAATGAGCAGTTCTTC
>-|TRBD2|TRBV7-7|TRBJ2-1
CASSGGTSRNEQFF
TGTGCCAGCAGCGGAGGGACTAGTCGGAATGAGCAGTTCTTC
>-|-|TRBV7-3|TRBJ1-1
CASSLSLGTEAFF
TGTGCCAGCAGCTTATCATTGGGGACTGAAGCTTTCTTT
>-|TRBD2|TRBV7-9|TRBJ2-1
CASSPAAGGSYNEQFF
TGTGCCAGCAGCCCCGCCGCGGGGGGCTCCTACAATGAGCAGTTCTTC
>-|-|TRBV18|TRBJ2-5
CASSLQETQYF
TGTGCCAGCTCACTCCAAGAGACCCAGTACTTC
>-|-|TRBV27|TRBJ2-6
CASSPGLTSGANVLTF
TGTGCCAGCAGCCCGGGACTGACCTCTGGGGCCAACGTCCTGACTTTC
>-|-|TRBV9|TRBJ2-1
CASSVVIGGNEQFF
TGTGCCAGCAGCGTAGTCATCGGGGGCAATGAGCAGTTCTTC
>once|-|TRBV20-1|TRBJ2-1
CSVLTNEQFF
TGCAGTGTCCTAACCAATGAGCAGTTCTTC
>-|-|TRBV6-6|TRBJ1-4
CASSYLEGSPNEKLFF
TGTGCCAGCAGTTACCTAGAGGGTTCCCCAAATGAAAAACTGTTTTTT
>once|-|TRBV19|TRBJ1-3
CASSISGSGNTIYF
TGTGCCAGTAGTATTTCTGGGTCCGGAAACACCATATATTTT
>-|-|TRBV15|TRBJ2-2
CATSRDTGGGYTGELFF
TGTGCCACCAGCAGAGATACTGGCGGGGGCTACACCGGGGAGCTGTTTTTT
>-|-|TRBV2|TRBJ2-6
CASSREGLSGANVLTF
TGTGCCAGCAGTAGAGAGGGACTCTCTGGGGCCAACGTCCTGACTTTC
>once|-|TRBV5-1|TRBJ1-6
CASSLGPALNSPLHF
TGCGCCAGCAGCTTGGGGCCCGCCCTAAATTCACCCCTCCACTTT
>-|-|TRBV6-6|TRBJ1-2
CASSYNPDSGNGYTF
TGTGCCAGCAGTTATAACCCAGACAGTGGTAACGGCTACACCTTC
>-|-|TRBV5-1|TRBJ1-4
CASSLDPRGGEKLFF
TGCGCCAGCAGCTTGGACCCGCGGGGCGGGGAAAAACTGTTTTTT
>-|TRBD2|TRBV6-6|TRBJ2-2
CASSPSGGAFTGELFF
TGTGCCAGCAGCCCTAGCGGGGGGGCCTTCACCGGGGAGCTGTTTTTT
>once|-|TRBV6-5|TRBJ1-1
CASTLGRANTEAFF
TGTGCCAGCACCCTGGGACGGGCGAACACTGAAGCTTTCTTT
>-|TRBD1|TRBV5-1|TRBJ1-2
CASSPGGDLNYGYTF
TGCGCCAGCAGCCCAGGGGGTGACCTTAACTATGGCTACACCTTC
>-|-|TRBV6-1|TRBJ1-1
CASSERSSWAFF
TGTGCCAGCAGTGAACGCAGTTCCTGGGCTTTCTTT
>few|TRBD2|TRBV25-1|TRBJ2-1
CASSEAGGSNEQFF
TGTGCCAGCAGTGAGGCGGGAGGATCCAATGAGCAGTTCTTC
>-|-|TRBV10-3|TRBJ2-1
CAISGGAYNEQFF
TGTGCCATCAGTGGGGGGGCATACAATGAGCAGTTCTTC
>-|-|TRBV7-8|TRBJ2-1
CASSLGSASDEQFF
TGTGCCAGCAGCTTAGGTTCAGCGTCCGACGAGCAGTTCTTC
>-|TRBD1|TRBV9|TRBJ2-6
CASSATPGQEFSGANVLTF
TGTGCCAGCAGCGCCACACCGGGACAGGAGTTCTCTGGGGCCAACGTCCTGACTTTC
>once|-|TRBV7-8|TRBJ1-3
CASSLGGNTIYF
TGTGCCAGCAGCTTGGGTGGAAACACCATATATTTT
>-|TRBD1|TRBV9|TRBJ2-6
CASSGRQGSSGANVLTF
TGTGCCAGCAGCGGAAGACAGGGCAGCTCTGGGGCCAACGTCCTGACTTTC
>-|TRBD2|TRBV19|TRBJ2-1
CASSIASGGSYNEQFF
TGTGCCAGTAGTATTGCTAGCGGGGGTTCCTACAATGAGCAGTTCTTC
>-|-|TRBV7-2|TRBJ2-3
CASSLGEVAGQYF
TGTGCCAGCAGCTTAGGAGAGGTGGCGGGGCAGTATTTT
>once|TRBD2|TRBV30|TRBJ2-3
CAWSLGLAGGPGSTDTQYF
TGTGCCTGGAGCCTCGGACTAGCGGGAGGGCCCGGGAGCACAGATACGCAGTATTTT
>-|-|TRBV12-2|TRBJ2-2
CASRPGTPGLRGGELFF
TGTGCAAGTCGCCCAGGAACCCCGGGACTCCGCGGCGGGGAGCTGTTTTTT
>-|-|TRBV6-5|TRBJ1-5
CASSQNIRQPQHF
TGTGCCAGCAGTCAAAACATAAGACAGCCCCAGCATTTT
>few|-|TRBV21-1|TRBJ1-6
CASSKGGF
TGTGCCAGCAGCAAAGGTGGCTTT
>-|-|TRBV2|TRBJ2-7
CATRGVTYEQYF
TGTGCCACCAGAGGAGTTACCTACGAGCAGTACTTC
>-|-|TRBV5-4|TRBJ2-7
CASSLGREQYF
TGTGCCAGCAGCTTGGGGCGGGAGCAGTACTTC
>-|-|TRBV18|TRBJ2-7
CASSPGNSYEQYF
TGTGCCAGCTCACCCGGTAACTCCTACGAGCAGTACTTC
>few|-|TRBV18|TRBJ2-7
CASSPRAQVYEQYF
TGTGCCAGCTCACCACGGGCACAGGTGTACGAGCAGTACTTC
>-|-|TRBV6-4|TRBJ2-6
CASSDGGSGANVLTF
TGTGCCAGCAGTGACGGGGGGTCTGGGGCCAACGTCCTGACTTTC
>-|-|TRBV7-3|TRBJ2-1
CASSILAAHEQFF
TGTGCCAGCAGCATACTAGCTGCCCATGAGCAGTTCTTC
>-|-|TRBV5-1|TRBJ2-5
CASSTIGPDMVPQYF
TGCGCCAGCAGCACGATCGGCCCAGACATGGTTCCCCAGTACTTC
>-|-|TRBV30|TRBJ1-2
CAAAGGLYGYTF
TGTGCCGCCGCGGGGGGGCTCTATGGCTACACCTTC
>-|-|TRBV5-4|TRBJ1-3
CASSLAGGNTIYF
TGTGCCAGCAGCTTGGCCGGGGGAAACACCATATATTTT
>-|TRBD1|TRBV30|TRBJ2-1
CAWSATQGAGDEQFF
TGTGCCTGGAGCGCCACACAGGGGGCTGGGGATGAGCAGTTCTTC
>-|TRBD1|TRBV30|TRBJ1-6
CAWSEIQGILSSPLHF
TGTGCCTGGAGTGAGATACAGGGGATTCTATCCTCACCCCTCCACTTT
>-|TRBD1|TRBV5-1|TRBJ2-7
CASSPGTATYEQYF
TGCGCCAGCAGCCCCGGGACAGCGACCTACGAGCAGTACTTC
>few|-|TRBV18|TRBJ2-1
CASSPGSGTYNEQFF
TGTGCCAGCTCACCAGGGTCAGGAACCTACAATGAGCAGTTCTTC
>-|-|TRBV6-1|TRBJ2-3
CASSETGGVTDTQYF
TGTGCCAGCAGTGAAACTGGCGGGGTCACAGATACGCAGTATTTT